In this sample, the clone carrying this T cell receptor beta chain turned up a few times. CFSE-labeled responder cells (approximately 200,000) were plated with approximately 200,000 irradiated, violet-dye-labeled stimulator cells. The CDR3 is made up of 13 amino acids. V shed 2 bases and J shed 5 bases, with 9 bases lying between them. Per the germline V gene, CDR1 is MDHEN and CDR2 is SYDVKM. This sample was included in a study of graft-versus-host responses after intestinal transplantation. Study-wide context: Recipients got multivisceral, liver-intestinal, or isolated intestinal transplants.

Method: immunoSEQ multiplex PCR; TCRdb's copy keeps in-frame clones and lacks some. This repertoire shows some 22,000 clones, about 43% found once; its top ten account for 1.6%. This sequence joins TRBV28 and TRBJ2-5; D is undetermined. The TCR comes from a human patient who received an intestinal transplant. The starting material was alloreactive CD8+ T cells from a mixed lymphocyte reaction culture, obtained before intestinal transplant. Described subset: CFSE-low proliferating T cells sorted from roughly 6-day pre-transplant mixed lymphocyte reaction (GvH or HvG direction). This CDR3 is CASSLVGRETQYF. DNA for the CDR3: TGTGCCAGCAGTTTAGTCGGTAGGGAGACCCAGTACTTC.